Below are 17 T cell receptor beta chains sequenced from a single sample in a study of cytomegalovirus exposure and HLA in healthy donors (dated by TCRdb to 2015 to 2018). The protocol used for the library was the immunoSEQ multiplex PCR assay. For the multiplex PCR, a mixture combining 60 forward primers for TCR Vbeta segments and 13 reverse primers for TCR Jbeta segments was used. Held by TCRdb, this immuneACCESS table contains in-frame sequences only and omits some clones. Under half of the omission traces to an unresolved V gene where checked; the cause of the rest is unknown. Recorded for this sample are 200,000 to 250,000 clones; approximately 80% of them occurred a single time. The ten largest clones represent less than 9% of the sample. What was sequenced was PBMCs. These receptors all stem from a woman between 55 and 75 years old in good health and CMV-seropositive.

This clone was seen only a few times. The CDR3 is CSARALGEQFF. The CDR3 DNA sequence: TGCAGTGCTAGGGCACTAGGTGAGCAGTTCTTC. This sequence joins TRBV20-1 and TRBJ2-1; tentatively, D is TRBD2 (5 bases). Germline CDR1 reads DFQATT; CDR2 reads SNEGSKA (reference sequence). The CDR3 runs to 11 residues. The V end lost 3 bases, the J end lost 9 bases, and 9 bases lay between the germline ends.

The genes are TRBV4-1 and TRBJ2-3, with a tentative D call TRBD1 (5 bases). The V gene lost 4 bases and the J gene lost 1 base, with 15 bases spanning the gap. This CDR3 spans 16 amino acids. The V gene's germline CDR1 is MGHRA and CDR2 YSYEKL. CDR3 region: CASSPTSDMGTDTQYF. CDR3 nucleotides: TGCGCCAGCAGCCCGACATCGGACATGGGCACAGATACGCAGTATTTT.

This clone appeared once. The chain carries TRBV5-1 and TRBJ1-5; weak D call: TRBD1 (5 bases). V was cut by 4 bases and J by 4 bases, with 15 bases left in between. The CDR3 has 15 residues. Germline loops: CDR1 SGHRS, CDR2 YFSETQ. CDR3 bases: TGCGCCAGCAGCAAAAACAGTGGGGGGAATCAGCCCCAGCATTTT. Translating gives CASSKNSGGNQPQHF.

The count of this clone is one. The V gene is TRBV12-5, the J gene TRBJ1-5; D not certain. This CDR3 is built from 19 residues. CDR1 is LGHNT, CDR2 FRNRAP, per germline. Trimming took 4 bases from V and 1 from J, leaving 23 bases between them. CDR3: CASGSETRVLSGSNQPQHF. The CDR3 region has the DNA TGTGCTAGTGGTTCCGAAACGAGAGTCCTTAGCGGCAGCAATCAGCCCCAGCATTTT. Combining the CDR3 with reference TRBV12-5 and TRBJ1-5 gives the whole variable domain DARVTQTPRHKVTEMGQEVTMRCQPILGHNTVFWYRQTMMQGLELLAYFRNRAPLDDSGMPKDRFSAEMPDATLATLKIQPSEPRDSAVYFCASGSETRVLSGSNQPQHFGDGTRLSIL.

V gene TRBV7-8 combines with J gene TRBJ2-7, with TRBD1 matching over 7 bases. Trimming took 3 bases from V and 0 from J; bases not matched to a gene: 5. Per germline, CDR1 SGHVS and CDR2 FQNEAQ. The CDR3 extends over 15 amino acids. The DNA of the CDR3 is TGTGCCAGCAGCTTTTCGGCAGGGGGCTCCTACGAGCAGTACTTC. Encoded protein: CASSFSAGGSYEQYF.

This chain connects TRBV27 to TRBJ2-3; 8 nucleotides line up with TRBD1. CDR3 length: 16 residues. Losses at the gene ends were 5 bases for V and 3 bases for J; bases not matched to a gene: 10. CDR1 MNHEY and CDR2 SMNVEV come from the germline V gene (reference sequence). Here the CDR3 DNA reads TGTGCCAGCAGTCGGACAGGGCCCGCGGGTACAGATACGCAGTATTTT. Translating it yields CASSRTGPAGTDTQYF.

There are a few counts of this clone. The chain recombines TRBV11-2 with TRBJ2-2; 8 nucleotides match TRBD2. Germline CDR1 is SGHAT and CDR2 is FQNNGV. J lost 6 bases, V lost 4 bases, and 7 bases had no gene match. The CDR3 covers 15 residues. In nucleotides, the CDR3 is TGTGCCAGCAGCTCCACAAAACTAGCGGCCGGGGAGCTGTTTTTT. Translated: CASSSTKLAAGELFF.

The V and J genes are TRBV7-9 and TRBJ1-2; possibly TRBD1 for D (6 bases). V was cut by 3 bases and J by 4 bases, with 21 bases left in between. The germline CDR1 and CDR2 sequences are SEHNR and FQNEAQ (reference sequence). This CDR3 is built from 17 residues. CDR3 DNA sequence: TGTGCCAGCAGCTTTCTGGGAACAGGGAGATTGAGCTATGGCTACACCTTC. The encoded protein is CASSFLGTGRLSYGYTF.

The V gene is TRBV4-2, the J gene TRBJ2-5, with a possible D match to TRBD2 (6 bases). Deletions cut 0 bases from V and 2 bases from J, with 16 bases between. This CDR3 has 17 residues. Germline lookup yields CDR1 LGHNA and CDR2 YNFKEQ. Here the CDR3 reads CASSQDGEAGFQETQYF. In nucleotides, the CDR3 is TGTGCCAGCAGCCAAGATGGTGAAGCGGGCTTTCAAGAGACCCAGTACTTC.

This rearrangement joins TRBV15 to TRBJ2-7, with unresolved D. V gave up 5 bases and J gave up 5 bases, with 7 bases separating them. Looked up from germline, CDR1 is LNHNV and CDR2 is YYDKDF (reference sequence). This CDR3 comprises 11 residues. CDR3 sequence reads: CATSLRNEQYF. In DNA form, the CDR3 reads TGTGCCACCAGCCTGAGAAACGAGCAGTACTTC.

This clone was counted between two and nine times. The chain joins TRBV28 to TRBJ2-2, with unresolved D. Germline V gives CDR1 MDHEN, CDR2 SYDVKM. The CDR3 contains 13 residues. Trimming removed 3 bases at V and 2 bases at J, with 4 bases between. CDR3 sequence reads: CASSLANTGELFF. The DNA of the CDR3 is TGTGCCAGCAGTTTGGCTAACACCGGGGAGCTGTTTTTT.

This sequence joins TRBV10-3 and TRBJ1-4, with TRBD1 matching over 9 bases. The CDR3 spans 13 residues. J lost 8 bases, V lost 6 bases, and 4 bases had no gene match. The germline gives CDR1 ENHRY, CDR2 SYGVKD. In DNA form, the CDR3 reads TGTGCCATCAGGGGGACAGGGCACGAAAAACTGTTTTTT. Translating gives CAIRGTGHEKLFF.

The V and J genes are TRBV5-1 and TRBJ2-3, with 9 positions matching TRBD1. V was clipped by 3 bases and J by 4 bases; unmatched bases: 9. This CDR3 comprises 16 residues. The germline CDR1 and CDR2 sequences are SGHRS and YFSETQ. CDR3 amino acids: CASSSGWGQGADTQYF. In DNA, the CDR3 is TGCGCCAGCAGCTCGGGATGGGGACAGGGTGCAGATACGCAGTATTTT.

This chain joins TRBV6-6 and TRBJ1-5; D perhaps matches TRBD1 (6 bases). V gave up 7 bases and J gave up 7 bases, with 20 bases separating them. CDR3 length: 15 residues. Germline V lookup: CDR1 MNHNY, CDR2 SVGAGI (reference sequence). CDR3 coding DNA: TGTGCCAGCACCCCACGGGGGGGGGCTTGGCAGCCCCAGCATTTT. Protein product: CASTPRGGAWQPQHF.

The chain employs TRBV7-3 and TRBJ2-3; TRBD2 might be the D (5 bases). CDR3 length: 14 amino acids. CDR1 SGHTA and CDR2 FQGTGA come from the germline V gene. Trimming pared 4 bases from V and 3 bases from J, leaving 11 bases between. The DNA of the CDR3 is TGTGCCAGCAGCTCCGGCGGGTGGACAGATACGCAGTATTTT. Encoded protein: CASSSGGWTDTQYF.

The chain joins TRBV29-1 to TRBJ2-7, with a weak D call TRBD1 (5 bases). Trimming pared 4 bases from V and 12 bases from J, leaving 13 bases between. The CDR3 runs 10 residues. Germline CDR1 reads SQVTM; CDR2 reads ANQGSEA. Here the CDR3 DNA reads TGCAGCGTTGGGGAAGGGGTAGCGTACTTC. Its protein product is CSVGEGVAYF.

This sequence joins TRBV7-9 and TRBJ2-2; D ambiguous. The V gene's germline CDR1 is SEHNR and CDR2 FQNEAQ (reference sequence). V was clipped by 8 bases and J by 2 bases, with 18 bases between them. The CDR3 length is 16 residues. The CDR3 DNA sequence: TGTGCCAGCGGGTCCCGGCTCGAGCGTAACACCGGGGAGCTGTTTTTT. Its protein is CASGSRLERNTGELFF.